A selection of T cell receptor beta chains follows, all from one sample in a study of regulatory T cells in long-lasting Graves disease. Via MiXCR, TCRdb re-called the multiplex PCR reads, giving one row per CDR3 protein. The sample records more than 350,000 distinct CDR3 sequences, 21% being singletons. This specimen was peripheral blood mononuclear cells (PBMCs), taken when the disease was refractory, from a patient treated with antithyroid drugs. These receptors were taken from a female donor with Graves disease. The conserved cysteine and the conserved F or W are not part of the CDR3 here. Fields, in order: V gene, J gene, CDR3 protein.

>TRBV28|TRBJ1-4
ASSTNGGGGADEKLF
>TRBV28|TRBJ2-6
ANQSSGANVLT
>TRBV12-3/TRBV12-4|TRBJ2-2
ASRVGTGELF
>TRBV28|TRBJ2-2
ASSPPDRSAGELF
>TRBV3-1|TRBJ2-7
ASSQRIRGSYEQY
>TRBV2|TRBJ2-3
ASRELSGRQPTDTQY
>TRBV28|TRBJ1-2
ASRDFGGVPGYT
>TRBV12-3/TRBV12-4|TRBJ1-2
ASSLGSNGYT
>TRBV6-1|TRBJ1-1
ASSEKGATEAF
>TRBV6-1|TRBJ2-7
ASSEATGTGGAEQY
>TRBV30|TRBJ1-1
AWSYGLRGTEAF
>TRBV4-1|TRBJ1-1
ASSQEGTVNTEAF
>TRBV5-6|TRBJ1-6
ASSHSDIKSPLH
>TRBV9|TRBJ1-1
ASSPGQGRSTEAF
>TRBV30|TRBJ2-2
AWLSWTASNTGELF
>TRBV20-1|TRBJ2-5
SARDTHRERTQETQY
>TRBV5-1|TRBJ1-1
ASSLEPGPNTEAF
>TRBV6-1|TRBJ1-4
ASSPGLGGEKLF
>TRBV15|TRBJ1-5
ATSSDRIGKRPTEGNQPQH
>TRBV12-3/TRBV12-4|TRBJ1-5
ASSIDKIYQPQH
>TRBV28|TRBJ1-1
ASSFWDRLVSTEAF
>TRBV6-1|TRBJ2-7
ASKPSAGGESYEQY
>TRBV28|TRBJ1-2
ASSPLGQGTYGYT
>TRBV5-8|TRBJ2-2
ASSLTLAGVPGELF
>TRBV6-1|TRBJ2-7
ASRTTEVHEQY
>TRBV7-9|TRBJ2-7
ASSSGLDAHEQY
>TRBV3-1|TRBJ1-5
ASSQDQSGPQH
>TRBV5-1|TRBJ2-5
ASSQGTGGWETQY
>TRBV28|TRBJ2-2
ASSTSILRIGELF
>TRBV28|TRBJ1-6
ASSLRQGVNSPLH
>TRBV6-1|TRBJ2-7
ASSIPGLAYEQY
>TRBV7-2|TRBJ2-5
ASSLEGRSEAQY
>TRBV7-8|TRBJ1-1
ASSPRTVGRGTEAF
>TRBV6-1|TRBJ2-7
ASRSGASSYEQY
>TRBV9|TRBJ2-5
ASSLDSGRQQETQY
>TRBV7-2|TRBJ1-4
ASSTYSGFGEKLF
>TRBV27|TRBJ1-2
ASSLSMAGAGNGYT
>TRBV5-1|TRBJ2-1
ASSPGRNYNEQF
>TRBV27|TRBJ1-4
ASSYGDEKLF
>TRBV3-1|TRBJ1-2
ASSQGTGQGYT
>TRBV20-1|TRBJ1-6
SAGPGQNNSPLH